The clone carrying this TCR beta chain was detected a few times. Antigen specificity is unknown. The CDR3 consists of 12 residues. Germline assignment: CDR1 LNHDA and CDR2 SQIVND (reference sequence). V lost 5 bases, J lost 5 bases, and 6 bases lay in between. The entry originates in a study of T cell responses to AZD1222 COVID-19 vaccine. Study-level results: Repertoires were obtained only post-peak T cell response. In a largely white British group with more females than males, clonal diversity was possibly underestimated.

Sequencing used immunoSEQ multiplex PCR; TCRdb keeps in-frame clones, though not all of them. The sample includes around 110,000 clones, roughly nine tenths of them seen just once. The clonotype was recovered from an adult in good health. The chain links TRBV19 to TRBJ2-2; D uncertain. This sample comprised peripheral blood, obtained on day 0 of AZD1222 vaccination. DNA for the CDR3: TGTGCCAGTAGTCCTCGGACCGGGGAGCTGTTTTTT. It encodes CASSPRTGELFF.